These T cell receptor beta chains were read from a single sample in a study of T cells after yellow fever vaccination. TCRdb independently ran MiXCR on the 5' RACE reads; one entry per CDR3 protein. The profile covers some 550,000 distinct CDR3 sequences, with approximately 21% appearing a single time and 14% taken by the ten largest. The material was PBMCs, obtained 15 days after the yellow fever booster vaccination. The receptors were gathered from a man aged 25-45 years who received the YFV17D yellow fever vaccine. CDR3s include the opening cysteine and the closing phenylalanine or tryptophan. The D gene is left open where the match is weak. The size field is filled for only some rows; it gives once, few, many or a size class.

-,TRBJ2-3,TRBV18,-,CASSPGHHTDTQYF,TGTGCCAGCTCACCCGGACATCACACAGATACGCAGTATTTT
TRBD2,TRBJ2-3,TRBV7-9,few,CASSPRTSGRLADTQYF,TGTGCCAGCAGTCCGAGGACTAGCGGGAGGCTTGCAGATACGCAGTATTTT
TRBD2,TRBJ2-1,TRBV20-1,-,CSASQPSGIGDEQFF,TGCAGTGCTAGTCAGCCCAGCGGGATAGGTGATGAGCAGTTCTTC
TRBD2,TRBJ2-1,TRBV7-3,few,CASSSPLGGRAANEQFF,TGTGCCAGCAGCTCTCCCCTTGGCGGGAGGGCTGCCAATGAGCAGTTCTTC
-,TRBJ1-1,TRBV12-3/TRBV12-4,few,CASSSWTDRTEAFF,TGTGCCAGCAGTTCGTGGACCGATCGCACTGAAGCTTTCTTT
-,TRBJ1-1,TRBV6-2/TRBV6-3,few,CASSSPGMVTEAFF,TGTGCCAGCAGTTCACCGGGGATGGTCACTGAAGCTTTCTTT
TRBD2,TRBJ2-1,TRBV12-3/TRBV12-4,few,CASRTIAGEAYNEQFF,TGTGCCAGCAGGACCATAGCGGGAGAGGCCTACAATGAGCAGTTCTTC
-,TRBJ2-3,TRBV5-1,few,CASSLAGGGLGADTQYF,TGCGCCAGCAGCTTGGCCGGGGGCGGCCTGGGGGCAGATACGCAGTATTTT
TRBD2,TRBJ2-1,TRBV12-3/TRBV12-4,-,CASRVAGSSYNEQFF,TGTGCCAGCAGGGTAGCGGGAAGCTCCTACAATGAGCAGTTCTTC
-,TRBJ2-7,TRBV2,-,CASSEAWGSYEQYF,TGTGCCAGCAGTGAAGCCTGGGGTTCCTACGAGCAGTACTTC
-,TRBJ2-3,TRBV27,once,CASSLRRSSTDTQYF,TGTGCCAGCAGTTTACGTCGCTCTAGCACAGATACGCAGTATTTT
-,TRBJ1-1,TRBV4-1,-,CASSQDPGADTEAFF,TGCGCCAGCAGCCAAGATCCGGGCGCGGATACTGAAGCTTTCTTT
TRBD2,TRBJ2-3,TRBV20-1,many,CSASDTSGTSGSTDTQYF,TGCAGTGCTAGTGACACCTCCGGGACTAGCGGAAGCACAGATACGCAGTATTTT
TRBD1,TRBJ1-5,TRBV6-1,-,CASRPQGAEQPQHF,TGTGCCAGCAGGCCCCAGGGGGCTGAACAGCCCCAGCATTTT
TRBD1,TRBJ2-1,TRBV7-9,once,CASSSKIRDRGHNEQFF,TGTGCCAGCAGCTCAAAGATCCGGGACAGGGGCCACAATGAGCAGTTCTTC
-,TRBJ2-6,TRBV10-3,-,CAISVGTSRTGANVLTF,TGTGCCATCAGTGTAGGGACTTCCCGGACTGGGGCCAACGTCCTGACTTTC
-,TRBJ1-5,TRBV19,few,CASSDRPGSNQPQHF,TGTGCCAGTAGTGATCGTCCTGGGAGCAATCAGCCCCAGCATTTT
-,TRBJ2-5,TRBV18,-,CASSPLRGRETQYF,TGTGCCAGCTCACCACTCCGGGGGCGAGAGACCCAGTACTTC
TRBD1,TRBJ2-1,TRBV6-1,-,CASSRDSPQKYNEQFF,TGTGCCAGCAGCAGGGACAGCCCGCAGAAATACAATGAGCAGTTCTTC
-,TRBJ2-5,TRBV12-3/TRBV12-4,-,CASSRPYAIETQYF,TGTGCCAGCAGCCGACCTTATGCAATCGAGACCCAGTACTTC